This is a list of T cell receptor beta chains from one sample in a study of blood T cell repertoires in COVID-19. The assay was immunoSEQ multiplex PCR, and TCRdb's table has in-frame clones only and misses some. The table lists 200,000 to 250,000 clones, around 90% of them singletons. Sequenced: peripheral blood. The receptors originated from a man aged 18 to 35 with active or convalescent COVID-19. The CDR3 runs from the conserved cysteine through the conserved F or W. The D gene is left open where the match is weak. Clone size, where shown, is once, few, many, or a class for clones that have expanded.

D gene	clone size	V gene	J gene	CDR3 DNA	CDR3 protein
TRBD2	NA	TRBV20-1	TRBJ2-3	TGCAGTGCTAGTATATCTCCCTTTAGCGGGGGCGGCACAGATACGCAGTATTTT	CSASISPFSGGGTDTQYF
NA	NA	TRBV19	TRBJ1-5	TGTGCCAGTAAAGCGGAGGCGAGCAATCAGCCCCAGCATTTT	CASKAEASNQPQHF
TRBD1	once	TRBV30	TRBJ2-1	TGTGCCTGGACGCAGAGGGGGCATTACAATGAGCAGTTCTTC	CAWTQRGHYNEQFF
TRBD1	NA	TRBV6-6	TRBJ1-5	TGTGCCAGCAGTTACCCCACAGGGGGCCCCAATCAGCCCCAGCATTTT	CASSYPTGGPNQPQHF
TRBD2	NA	TRBV7-3	TRBJ2-1	TGTGCCAGCAGCTCCCTAGCTAGCGGGGACAATGAGCAGTTCTTC	CASSSLASGDNEQFF
NA	NA	TRBV5-1	TRBJ2-7	TGCGCCAGCAGCTTGGATCAGGTAGTCATCGAGCAGTACTTC	CASSLDQVVIEQYF
NA	NA	TRBV6-6	TRBJ2-5	TGTGCCAGCACCGACAGACAAGAGACCCAGTACTTC	CASTDRQETQYF
NA	NA	TRBV5-6	TRBJ1-2	TGTGCCAGCAGCCTAAAAAAAGGGACACGATTTAACTATGGCTACACCTTC	CASSLKKGTRFNYGYTF
NA	few	TRBV9	TRBJ2-7	TGTGCCAGCAGCGTAGATCCGGAGCCTTACTACGAGCAGTACTTC	CASSVDPEPYYEQYF
NA	NA	TRBV19	TRBJ1-4	TGTGCCAGTAGTATAGGGGCAGCAACTAATGAAAAACTGTTTTTT	CASSIGAATNEKLFF
TRBD1	NA	TRBV29-1	TRBJ1-1	TGCAGCGTCAAGACAGGGGTCAGGAGCACTGAAGCTTTCTTT	CSVKTGVRSTEAFF